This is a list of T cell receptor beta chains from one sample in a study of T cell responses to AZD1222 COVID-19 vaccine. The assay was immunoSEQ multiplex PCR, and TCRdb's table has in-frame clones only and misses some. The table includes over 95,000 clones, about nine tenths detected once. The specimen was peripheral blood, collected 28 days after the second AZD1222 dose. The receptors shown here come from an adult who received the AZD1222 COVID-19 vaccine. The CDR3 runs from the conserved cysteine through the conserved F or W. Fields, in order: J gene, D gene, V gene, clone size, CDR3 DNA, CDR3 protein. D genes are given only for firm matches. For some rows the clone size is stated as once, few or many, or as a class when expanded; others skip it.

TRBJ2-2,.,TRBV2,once,TGTGCCAGCAGTGAAGCAAGAGGGGAGACCGGGGAGCTGTTTTTT,CASSEARGETGELFF
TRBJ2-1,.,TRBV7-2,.,TGTGCCAGCAGCCAGGGTGGCGTCTACAATGAGCAGTTCTTC,CASSQGGVYNEQFF
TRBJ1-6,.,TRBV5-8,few,TGTGCCAGCAGCTTATCCGGGACGATCTCTCACCCCCTCCACTTT,CASSLSGTISHPLHF
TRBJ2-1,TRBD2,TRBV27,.,TGTGCCAGCAGTTTATCTAGCGGGAGTCAGCTCCGGTCCTACAATGAGCAGTTCTTC,CASSLSSGSQLRSYNEQFF
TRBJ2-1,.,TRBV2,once,TGTGCCAGCAGTATTGCTACAGAGTACAATGAGCAGTTCTTC,CASSIATEYNEQFF
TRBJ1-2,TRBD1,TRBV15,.,TGTGCCACCAGCAGAGATCTAACAGGGGGCAATAAAGGCTACACCTTC,CATSRDLTGGNKGYTF
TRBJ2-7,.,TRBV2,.,TGTGCCAGCAATAGGGATCTCACCTACGAGCAGTACTTC,CASNRDLTYEQYF
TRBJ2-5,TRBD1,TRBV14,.,TGTGCCAGCAGCCTTCGGACAGGGCCTGGGGAGACCCAGTACTTC,CASSLRTGPGETQYF
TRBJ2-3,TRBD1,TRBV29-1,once,TGCAGCGTTGAAGAGAGAGACAGGGGTGCAGATACGCAGTATTTT,CSVEERDRGADTQYF
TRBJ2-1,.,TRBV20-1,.,TGCAGTGCTAGTAGTAGCGTATTGGGGCAGTTCTTC,CSASSSVLGQFF
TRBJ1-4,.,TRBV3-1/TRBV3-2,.,TGTGCCAGCAGCCCCCCCCAGGGGCATCCTGCACGTGGTGAAAAACTGTTTTTT,CASSPPQGHPARGEKLFF
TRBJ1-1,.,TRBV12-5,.,TGTGCTAGTGGTTTCCCCCCCCGAGCTTTCTTT,CASGFPPRAFF
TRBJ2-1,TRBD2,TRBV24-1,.,TGTGCCACCAGTGGCACTAGCGGGACCAGCTCCTACAATGAGCAGTTCTTC,CATSGTSGTSSYNEQFF
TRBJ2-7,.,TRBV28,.,TGTGCCAGCAGTTCCCCCGGGACGGAAGCCTACGAGCAGTACTTC,CASSSPGTEAYEQYF
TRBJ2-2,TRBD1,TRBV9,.,TGTGCCAGCAGCTTCGGACAGGGGCCCCCGTCCACCGGGGAGCTGTTTTTT,CASSFGQGPPSTGELFF
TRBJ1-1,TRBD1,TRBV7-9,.,TGTGCCAGCAGACTCAGGGGGGCAGGGGAGACTGAAGCTTTCTTT,CASRLRGAGETEAFF
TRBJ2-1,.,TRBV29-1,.,TGCAGCGTTGGAAGGATCTCGGGCAATGAGCAGTTCTTC,CSVGRISGNEQFF
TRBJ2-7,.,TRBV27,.,TGTGCCAGCAGTTCCTCGACGTGGCGCTCCTACGAGCAGTACTTC,CASSSSTWRSYEQYF
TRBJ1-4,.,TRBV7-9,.,TGTGCCAGCAGCCCCGGGCCAAATGAAAAACTGTTTTTT,CASSPGPNEKLFF
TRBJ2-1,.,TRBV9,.,TGTGCCAGCAGCGATGGGACGGAGGATGAGCAGTTCTTC,CASSDGTEDEQFF
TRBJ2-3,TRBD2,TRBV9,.,TGTGCCAGCAGCATTAGCGGGGGTGGCACAGATACGCAGTATTTT,CASSISGGGTDTQYF
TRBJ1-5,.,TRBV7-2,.,TGTGCCAGCAGCTTATGGGCCACCGAGGGGCAGCCCCAGCATTTT,CASSLWATEGQPQHF
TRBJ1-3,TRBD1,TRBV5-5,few,TGTGCCAGCAGCACGGGACAGTCCTCTGGAAACACCATATATTTT,CASSTGQSSGNTIYF
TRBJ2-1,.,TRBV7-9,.,TGTGCCAGCAGCCTAGGTCAGGGTTACAATGAGCAGTTCTTC,CASSLGQGYNEQFF
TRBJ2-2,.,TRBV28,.,TGTGCCAGCAGTCCAGGTGGAGGGGCCGGGGAGCTGTTTTTT,CASSPGGGAGELFF
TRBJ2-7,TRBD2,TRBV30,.,TGTGCCTGGAGTCGCATCCGGACTAGCGGGAGGCCTTTCCCCTACGAGCAGTACTTC,CAWSRIRTSGRPFPYEQYF
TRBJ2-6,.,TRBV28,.,TGTGCCAGCAGTCTCCGGACAGCAGGGGCCAACGTCCTGACTTTC,CASSLRTAGANVLTF
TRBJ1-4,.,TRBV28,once,TGTGCCAGCAGTCCACCCAGCCCCGGGGCTAATGAAAAACTGTTTTTT,CASSPPSPGANEKLFF
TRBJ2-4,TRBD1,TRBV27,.,TGTGCCAGCAGTCCTACGACAGGGTCCAAAAACATTCAGTACTTC,CASSPTTGSKNIQYF
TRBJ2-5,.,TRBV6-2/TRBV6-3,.,TGTGCCAGCAGCCATTACCCCGGTTACAGTCTCCAAGAGACCCAGTACTTC,CASSHYPGYSLQETQYF
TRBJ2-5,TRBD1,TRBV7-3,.,TGTGCCAGCAGCCGGACAGGGGAGCCGGAGACCCAGTACTTC,CASSRTGEPETQYF
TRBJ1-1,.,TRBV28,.,TGTGCCAGCACGACGGCCTCCATGAACACTGAAGCTTTCTTT,CASTTASMNTEAFF
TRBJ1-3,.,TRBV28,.,TGTGCCAGCAGTTTATACCTGACCCATGTAGACACCATATATTTT,CASSLYLTHVDTIYF
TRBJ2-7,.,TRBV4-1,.,TGCGCCAGCAGCCAGTTTGGGGGTCCCTACGAGCAGTACTTC,CASSQFGGPYEQYF
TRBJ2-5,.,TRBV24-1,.,TGTGCCACCAGTGACCAAGGGGGGCTAGAGACCCAGTACTTC,CATSDQGGLETQYF
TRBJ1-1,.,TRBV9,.,TGTGCTAGCAGCACCGGGGGTAAGGATGAAGCTTTCTTT,CASSTGGKDEAFF
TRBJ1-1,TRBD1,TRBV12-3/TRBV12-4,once,TGTGCCAGCAATGACAGGGCTAACGCTGAAGCTTTCTTT,CASNDRANAEAFF
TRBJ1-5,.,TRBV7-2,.,TGTGCCAGCAGCTCTGACCTGGGTCAGCCCCAGCATTTT,CASSSDLGQPQHF
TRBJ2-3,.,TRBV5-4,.,TGTGCCAGCAGCCAAGGGGGACCGAACCCAGATACGCAGTATTTT,CASSQGGPNPDTQYF
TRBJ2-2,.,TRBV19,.,TGTGCCAGTAGTTTTAGTCTGTTGGGGCCCGGGGAGCTGTTTTTT,CASSFSLLGPGELFF
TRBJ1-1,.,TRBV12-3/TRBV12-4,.,TGTGCCAGCAGTTCCCCCCGTAACACTGAAGCTTTCTTT,CASSSPRNTEAFF
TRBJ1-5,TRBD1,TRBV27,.,TGTGCCAGCAGACCAGACAGGGCCCCTCAGCCCCAGCATTTT,CASRPDRAPQPQHF
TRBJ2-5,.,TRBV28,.,TGTGCCAGCAGTTTACGATTACTGGCGGGGCACCAAGAGACCCAGTACTTC,CASSLRLLAGHQETQYF
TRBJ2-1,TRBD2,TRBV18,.,TGTGCCAGCTCACTAGCGGGGTACAATGAGCAGTTCTTC,CASSLAGYNEQFF
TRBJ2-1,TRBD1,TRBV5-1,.,TGCGCCAGCAGCTCTGACAGGGGGGAGGATGAGCAGTTCTTC,CASSSDRGEDEQFF
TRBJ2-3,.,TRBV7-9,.,TGTGCCAGCAGCTCGACCCACAGGCGCACAGATACGCAGTATTTT,CASSSTHRRTDTQYF
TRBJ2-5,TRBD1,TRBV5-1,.,TGCGCCAGCAGCGATGGACAGGGGTTGGAGACCCAGTACTTC,CASSDGQGLETQYF
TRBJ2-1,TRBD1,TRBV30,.,TGTGCCTGGAGTGCCGGGACAGGGCAGCAGTTCTTC,CAWSAGTGQQFF
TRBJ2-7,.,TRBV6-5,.,TGTGCCAGCAGTTCCGGAGGGGAGCAGTACTTC,CASSSGGEQYF
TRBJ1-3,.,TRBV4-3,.,TGCGCCAGCAGCCAAGATCTCCCTGGAAACACCATATATTTT,CASSQDLPGNTIYF
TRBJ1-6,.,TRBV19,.,TGTGCCAGTAGTAGACAGTTTAATTCACCCCTCCACTTT,CASSRQFNSPLHF
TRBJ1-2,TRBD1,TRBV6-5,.,TGTGCCAGCGGGACAGGCTATAACTATGGCTACACCTTC,CASGTGYNYGYTF